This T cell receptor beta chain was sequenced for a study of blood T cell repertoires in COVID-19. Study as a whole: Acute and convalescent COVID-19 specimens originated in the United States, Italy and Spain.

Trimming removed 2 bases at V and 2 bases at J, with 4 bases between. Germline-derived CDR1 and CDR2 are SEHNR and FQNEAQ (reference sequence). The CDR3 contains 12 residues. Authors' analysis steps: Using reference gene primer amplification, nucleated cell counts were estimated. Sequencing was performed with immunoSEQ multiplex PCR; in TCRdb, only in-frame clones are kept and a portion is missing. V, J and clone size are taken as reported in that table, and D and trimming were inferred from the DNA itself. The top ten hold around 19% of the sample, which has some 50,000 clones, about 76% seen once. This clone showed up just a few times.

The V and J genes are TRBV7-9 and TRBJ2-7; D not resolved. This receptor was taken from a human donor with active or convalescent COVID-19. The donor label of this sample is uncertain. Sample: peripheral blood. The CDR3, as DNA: TGTGCCAGCAGCTTACAGGCCTACGAGCAGTACTTC. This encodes CASSLQAYEQYF.